This TCR beta chain came from a study of human T cells and chemical hapten exposure. At the level of the study: Upper back patch tests used 0.01% DPC, scored after 6 days. The patients, most of them female, presented with alopecia areata, totalis or universalis.

TCRdb reprocessed the RACE reads via MiXCR and lists one record per CDR3 protein. The sample shows roughly 360,000 distinct CDR3 sequences, around 4.8% of them seen only once. This clonotype was observed many times. Time point denoted: patch test 1, 2 weeks after DPC sensitization. Treatment noted: therapeutic diphenylcyclopropenone sensitization with weekly scalp DPC. Drawing of blood took place ahead of applying each patch test. CDR3 length equals 14 residues. Losses at the gene ends were 4 bases for V and 11 bases for J; bases not matched to a gene: 9. The germline V gene encodes CDR1 SGHTA and CDR2 FQGNSA.

The specimen comprised whole blood, sampled in connection with sensitization to the hapten diphenylcyclopropenone (DPC). The V and J genes are TRBV7-2 and TRBJ2-3, with 10 bases identical to TRBD2. This clonotype was obtained from a woman aged 50 to 60 with alopecia areata. Some clones in this sample may be carry-over from other donors' samples. CDR3 sequence: CASSSPLTSGVQYF. The DNA for the CDR3 is TGTGCCAGCAGCTCCCCCCTCACTAGCGGGGTGCAGTATTTT.